This TCR beta chain stems from a study of T cells after yellow fever vaccination. Broader study findings: Most clones from primary vaccination were detected again post-booster (around 95% CD4, 88% CD8). Sorted repertoires could include abundant contaminating clonotypes from bulk cells.

This CDR3 has 14 amino acids. Germline V CDR1 and CDR2: SGHTA, FQGNSA. V gave up 5 bases and J gave up 5 bases; unmatched junction bases: 7. For TCR, cDNA came from 5'RACE template switching, which added a universal primer site and UMIs. TCRdb reprocessed the 5' RACE reads with MiXCR, giving one entry per CDR3 protein. The repertoire holds 170,000 or so distinct CDR3 sequences, approximately 6% seen once, with less than 3% in the top ten. This clonotype occurred a few times. As yet, its antigen is unknown. This TCR derives from a young man who received the YFV17D yellow fever vaccine. Sequencing was performed on CD4+ T cells sorted from PBMCs, taken on the day of the first yellow fever vaccination. The chain has TRBV7-2 and TRBJ2-5; 8 bases match TRBD2. In nucleotides, the CDR3 is TGTGCCAGCAGCCAGTCGGGGGGGCGTGAGACCCAGTACTTC. It specifies CASSQSGGRETQYF.